The 5 T cell receptor beta chains below come from one sample, sequenced in a study of blood T cell repertoires in COVID-19. The method was immunoSEQ multiplex PCR; TCRdb's version includes in-frame clones alone and lacks a portion of them. The data hold about 88,000 clones, with over 75% observed a single time. Sequencing used peripheral blood. The receptors were gathered from a woman in her 70s with acute or convalescent COVID-19.

The chain couples TRBV5-1 to TRBJ2-2, with TRBD1 as a possible D gene (8 bases). The CDR3 length is 15 residues. The V gene's germline CDR1 is SGHRS and CDR2 YFSETQ. The V and J ends lost 9 bases and 4 bases respectively, with 19 bases between them. The CDR3 nucleotides read TGCGCCACCCGAACAGGGGGGGCAAGCACCGGGGAGCTGTTTTTT. Translation gives CATRTGGASTGELFF.

The CDR3: CASSELTSGGVDTQYF. The CDR3 DNA reads as TGCGCCAGCAGCGAATTGACTAGCGGGGGGGTGGATACGCAGTATTTT. The chain recombines TRBV5-1 with TRBJ2-3; 14 nucleotides line up with TRBD2. CDR3 size: 16 residues. V lost 4 bases, J lost 6 bases, and 7 bases stayed unmatched. Germline V CDR1 and CDR2: SGHRS, YFSETQ.

DNA of the CDR3: TGTGCCAGCAGCCTGCACAGGGGGCGAGACTATGGCTACACCTTC. This sequence encodes CASSLHRGRDYGYTF. V gene TRBV7-2 combines with J gene TRBJ1-2; 9 bases are a match to TRBD1. In germline, CDR1 is SGHTA, CDR2 FQGNSA. The J segment lost 3 bases and the V segment lost 5 bases, leaving 7 bases of the junction unmatched. CDR3 length equals 15 residues. The entire variable domain, with the rest obtained from reference TRBV7-2 and TRBJ1-2, is as follows: GAGVSQSPSNKVTEKGKDVELRCDPISGHTALYWYRQSLGQGLEFLIYFQGNSAPDKSGLPSDRFSAERTGGSVSTLTIQRTQQEDSAVYLCASSLHRGRDYGYTFGSGTRLTVV.

A single count supports this clone. The V and J genes are TRBV27 and TRBJ2-1; D perhaps matches TRBD2 (5 bases). The CDR3 loop spans 14 amino acids. Germline V gene lookup returns CDR1 MNHEY and CDR2 SMNVEV (reference sequence). V lost 4 bases, J lost 0 bases, and 7 bases lay in between. In DNA form, the CDR3 reads TGTGCCAGCAGTTCCGGGGACTCCTACAATGAGCAGTTCTTC. Its translation: CASSSGDSYNEQFF.

The chain has TRBV27 and TRBJ1-1, with TRBD1 identical over 7 bases. Trimming took 3 bases from V and 5 from J; bases not matched to a gene: 12. The CDR3 has 16 residues. From germline, CDR1 is MNHEY and CDR2 SMNVEV (reference sequence). The CDR3 sequence: CASSFQPTGSGTEAFF. The CDR3 nucleotides are TGTGCCAGCAGTTTTCAGCCGACAGGGAGTGGAACTGAAGCTTTCTTT.